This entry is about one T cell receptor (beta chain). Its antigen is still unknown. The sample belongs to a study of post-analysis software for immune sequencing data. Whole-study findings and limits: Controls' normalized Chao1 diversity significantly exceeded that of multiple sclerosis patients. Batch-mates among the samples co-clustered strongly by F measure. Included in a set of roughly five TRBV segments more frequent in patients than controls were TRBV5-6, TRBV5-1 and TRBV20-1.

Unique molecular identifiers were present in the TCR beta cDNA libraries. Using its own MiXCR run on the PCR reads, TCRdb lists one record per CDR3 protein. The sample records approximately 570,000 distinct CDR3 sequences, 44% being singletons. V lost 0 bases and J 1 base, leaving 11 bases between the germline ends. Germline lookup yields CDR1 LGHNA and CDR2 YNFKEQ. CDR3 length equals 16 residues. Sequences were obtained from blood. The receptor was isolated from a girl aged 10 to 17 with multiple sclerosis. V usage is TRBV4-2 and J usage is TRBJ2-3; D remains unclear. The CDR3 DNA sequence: TGTGCCAGCAGCCAAGAGGGAAGTGGAGGCACAGATACGCAGTATTTT. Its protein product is CASSQEGSGGTDTQYF.